Presented here are 5 T cell receptor beta chains from one specimen sequenced in a study of blood T cell repertoires in COVID-19. Libraries were prepared by immunoSEQ multiplex PCR; TCRdb keeps only in-frame clonotypes and omits some of them. Among roughly 300,000 clones listed, approximately 90% were seen once. Sequencing was carried out using PBMCs or T cells enriched from blood (not recorded which). The receptors were gathered from a woman aged 18 to 35 who had recovered from COVID-19.

The J gene is TRBJ1-3, the V gene TRBV9; 8 bases are a match to TRBD1. There are 17 residues in the CDR3. Trimming at V came to 4 bases and at J to 2 bases, leaving 11 bases not matched to a gene. Looked up from germline, CDR1 is SGDLS and CDR2 is YYNGEE. CDR3 nucleotides: TGTGCCAGCAGCCCTCCCGGGACAGGAGGGACTGGAAACACCATATATTTT. As protein: CASSPPGTGGTGNTIYF.

The chain carries TRBV15 and TRBJ2-1, with no clear D. Germline V CDR1 and CDR2: LNHNV, YYDKDF (reference sequence). This CDR3 contains 17 residues. Trimming pared 0 bases from V and 0 bases from J, leaving 12 bases between. The CDR3 protein is CATSRDIGQHSYNEQFF. As DNA, the CDR3 is TGTGCCACCAGCAGAGATATTGGGCAGCACTCCTACAATGAGCAGTTCTTC.

The gene calls are TRBV3-1 (or the pseudogene TRBV3-2) and TRBJ2-5; D gene uncertain. This CDR3 comprises 14 residues. V dropped 1 base and J dropped 2 bases, with 8 bases sitting between them. CDR1 is LGHDT and CDR2 is YNNKEL in the germline V gene (reference sequence). CDR3 region: CASSQGHQQETQYF. The CDR3, as DNA: TGTGCCAGCAGCCAAGGTCACCAGCAAGAGACCCAGTACTTC.

The sample holds one count of this clone. The J gene is TRBJ2-1, the V gene TRBV3-1 (or the pseudogene TRBV3-2); 8 bases line up with TRBD1. V shed 1 base and J 9 bases; nucleotides not matched to a gene: 8. The CDR3 consists of 15 residues. Germline V gives CDR1 LGHDT, CDR2 YNNKEL (reference sequence). CDR3 nucleotides: TGTGCCAGCAGCCAAGTTCAGGGGGCTGTAGGTGAGCAGTTCTTC. This translates into CASSQVQGAVGEQFF.

The chain has TRBV4-1 and TRBJ1-3, with D hard to call. V lost 1 base and J 5 bases, leaving 9 bases between the germline ends. Germline-derived CDR1 and CDR2 are MGHRA and YSYEKL. The CDR3 covers 14 residues. The CDR3 is CASSQGLTRNTIYF. For the CDR3, the DNA is TGCGCCAGCAGCCAAGGGTTAACTAGAAACACCATATATTTT.